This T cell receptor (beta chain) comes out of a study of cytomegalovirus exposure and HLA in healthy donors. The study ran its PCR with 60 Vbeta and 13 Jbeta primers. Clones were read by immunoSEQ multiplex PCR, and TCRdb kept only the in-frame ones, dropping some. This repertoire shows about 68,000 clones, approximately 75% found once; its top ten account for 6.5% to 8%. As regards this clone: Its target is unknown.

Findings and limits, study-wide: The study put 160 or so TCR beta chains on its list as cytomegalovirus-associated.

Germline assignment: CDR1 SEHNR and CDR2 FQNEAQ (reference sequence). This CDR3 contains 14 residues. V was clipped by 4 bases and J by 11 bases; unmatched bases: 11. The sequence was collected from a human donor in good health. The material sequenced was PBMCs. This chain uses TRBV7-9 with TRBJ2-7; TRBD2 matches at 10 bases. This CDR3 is CASSSDGLADLEYF. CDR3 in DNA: TGTGCCAGCAGCTCAGACGGACTAGCGGATCTCGAGTACTTC.